Each of the 31 T cell receptor beta chains below was sequenced from the same sample in a study of T cell responses to AZD1222 COVID-19 vaccine (dated by TCRdb to the early 2020s). Library method: the immunoSEQ multiplex PCR assay. The source is immuneACCESS, and TCRdb retained only in-frame sequences with V and J called. Part of the clones is not carried over; for the studies checked, unresolved V genes explain less than half of this, and the remainder is unexplained. The sample profile shows roughly 140,000 clones; 90% of them were found once. The ten top clones hold over 1.5% of the sample. Explained via the paper, the time point label denotes: baseline before first vaccination. The sample in question was peripheral blood, obtained on day 0 of AZD1222 vaccination. The receptor set was obtained from an adult in good health.

The chain recombines TRBV27 with TRBJ1-1; the match to TRBD1 covers 7 bases. CDR3 size: 15 residues. Germline lookup yields CDR1 MNHEY and CDR2 SMNVEV (reference sequence). J was trimmed by 0 bases and V by 5 bases; bases with no gene match: 6. CDR3 nucleotide sequence: TGTGCCAGCAGTCCGTGGGACAGCATGAACACTGAAGCTTTCTTT. This gives the protein CASSPWDSMNTEAFF.

The count of this clone is one. The CDR3 region has the DNA TGTGCCAGTAGTACGGGACTGCACTATGGCTACACCTTC. Translated, it gives CASSTGLHYGYTF. The chain carries TRBV19 and TRBJ1-2; D is possibly TRBD1 (5 bases). Trimming shortened V by 4 bases and J by 3 bases, and 9 bases separated the two germline ends. Germline V gives CDR1 LNHDA, CDR2 SQIVND (reference sequence). CDR3 length: 13 amino acids.

V is TRBV15 and J is TRBJ1-6; unclear D gene. Germline-derived CDR1 and CDR2 are LNHNV and YYDKDF (reference sequence). The V end lost 1 base, the J end lost 0 bases, and 7 bases lay between the germline ends. The CDR3 loop spans 16 amino acids. The CDR3 sequence is CATSRGAGSYNSPLHF. Written as DNA, the CDR3 is TGTGCCACCAGCAGAGGGGCAGGCTCCTATAATTCACCCCTCCACTTT.

The chain employs TRBV10-3 and TRBJ2-7; the D is unclear. V gave up 2 bases and J gave up 2 bases, with 13 bases separating them. Germline V gives CDR1 ENHRY, CDR2 SYGVKD. CDR3 length: 15 residues. The CDR3 sequence: CAISERALLTYEQYF. The CDR3 nucleotides read TGTGCCATCAGTGAGCGGGCCTTGTTGACCTACGAGCAGTACTTC.

The chain links TRBV24-1 to TRBJ2-6; D not resolved. Trimming removed 3 bases at V and 4 bases at J, with 12 bases between. The CDR3 spans 16 residues. Germline V gene lookup returns CDR1 KGHDR and CDR2 SFDVKD. For the CDR3, the DNA is TGTGCCACCAGTGATCCCCAAGTTGACGGGGCCAACGTCCTGACTTTC. This sequence encodes CATSDPQVDGANVLTF.

V gene TRBV5-4 combines with J gene TRBJ2-3; the D call may be TRBD1 or TRBD2 (5 bases each). This CDR3 spans 14 amino acids. The germline CDR1 and CDR2 sequences are SGHNT and YYREEE (reference sequence). V lost 4 bases to trimming and J lost 6 bases, with 15 bases between them. The CDR3 DNA reads TGTGCCAGCAGCGGGGACCCGTCGGTGGATACGCAGTATTTT. Protein product: CASSGDPSVDTQYF.

Concerning this clone itself: The same CDR3 is also encoded by other DNA sequences in this sample. The chain joins TRBV11-2 to TRBJ1-5; 9 bases fit TRBD1. This CDR3 comprises 14 residues. V lost 5 bases and J lost 5; bases outside the gene matches: 4. Germline values: CDR1 SGHAT, CDR2 FQNNGV. The CDR3 DNA reads as TGTGCCAGCAGCCTTGACAGGGGGGATCAGCCCCAGCATTTT. Protein: CASSLDRGDQPQHF.

The rearrangement uses TRBV19 and TRBJ2-3, with 8 positions matching TRBD1. J lost 1 base, V lost 6 bases, and 9 bases had no gene match. Germline V CDR1 and CDR2: LNHDA, SQIVND (reference sequence). The length of the CDR3 is 16 residues. In DNA form, the CDR3 reads TGTGCCAGTAGCCAAACACCGGGACAGGGCACAGATACGCAGTATTTT. Encoded protein: CASSQTPGQGTDTQYF.

The gene calls are TRBV2 and TRBJ1-1; no reliable D call. This CDR3 has 11 residues. V was pared by 6 bases and J by 5 bases, with 7 bases between. From germline, CDR1 is SNHLY and CDR2 FYNNEI. The CDR3 spells CASSQMTEAFF. In DNA, the CDR3 is TGTGCCAGCAGCCAGATGACTGAAGCTTTCTTT.

This chain uses TRBV6-5 with TRBJ1-2; 8 bases map to TRBD1. This CDR3 comprises 13 residues. J lost 6 bases, V lost 8 bases, and 8 bases had no gene match. Germline-derived CDR1 and CDR2 are MNHEY and SVGAGI. For the CDR3, the DNA is TGTGCCAGCGGCCCCCAGGGGGCCCATGGCTACACCTTC. Its translation: CASGPQGAHGYTF.

The V and J genes are TRBV19 and TRBJ1-5; possibly TRBD1 for D (5 bases). CDR3 length equals 16 residues. V lost 3 bases and J lost 0, with 12 bases in between. Germline CDR1 is LNHDA and CDR2 is SQIVND (reference sequence). The CDR3 region has the DNA TGTGCCAGTAGTATTCGACAGTCCTTTAGCAATCAGCCCCAGCATTTT. This codes for CASSIRQSFSNQPQHF.

This sequence joins TRBV3-1 (or the pseudogene TRBV3-2) and TRBJ2-3, with D possibly called TRBD1 or TRBD2 (6 bases each). In germline, CDR1 is LGHDT, CDR2 YNNKEL (reference sequence). The CDR3 has 14 amino acids. V dropped 11 bases and J dropped 1 base, with 16 bases sitting between them. This chain's CDR3 is CAEGGPNRTDTQYF. As DNA, the CDR3 is TGTGCCGAGGGGGGACCAAACCGCACAGATACGCAGTATTTT.

The chain links TRBV7-3 to TRBJ2-7; 9 nucleotides align to TRBD1. This CDR3 spans 16 amino acids. Per germline, CDR1 SGHTA and CDR2 FQGTGA. After removal of 1 base from V and 3 bases from J, the junction contained 7 bases not matched to a gene. CDR3 loop: CASSLRTGAGIYEQYF. CDR3 DNA: TGTGCCAGCAGCTTAAGGACAGGGGCCGGTATCTACGAGCAGTACTTC.

This chain connects TRBV21-1 to TRBJ2-1; TRBD2 was called by the table and not checked on the DNA. TRBV21-1 is annotated as a pseudogene. CDR3 length: 15 residues. CDR3 in amino acids: CASDGSQHLYNEQFF. The CDR3 DNA follows: TGTGCCAGTGACGGGAGTCAGCACCTATACAATGAGCAGTTCTTC.

This clone was observed once. The chain recombines TRBV6-4 with TRBJ2-3, with TRBD2 matching 12 bases. Losses at the gene ends were 4 bases for V and 6 bases for J; bases not matched to a gene: 5. The CDR3 covers 15 residues. Looked up from germline, CDR1 is MRHNA and CDR2 is SNTAGT. The CDR3 protein is CASSVSGTSGDTQYF. CDR3 DNA sequence: TGTGCCAGCAGTGTCTCCGGGACTAGCGGGGATACGCAGTATTTT.

This clone was picked up one time. This chain joins TRBV19 and TRBJ2-5; tentatively, D is TRBD1 (6 bases). V lost 4 bases and J lost 0, with 18 bases in between. CDR1 is LNHDA and CDR2 is SQIVND in the germline V gene (reference sequence). This CDR3 has 17 amino acids. The CDR3 DNA sequence: TGTGCCAGTAGTACTAGGACAGACTTATGGTACCAAGAGACCCAGTACTTC. It translates to CASSTRTDLWYQETQYF.

The chain joins TRBV7-2 to TRBJ2-7; 14 bases agree with TRBD2. Germline V CDR1 and CDR2: SGHTA, FQGNSA. CDR3 length equals 16 residues. The V segment lost 5 bases and the J segment 3 bases; nucleotides outside the gene matches: 6. The CDR3 DNA reads as TGTGCCAGCAGCAGGGGACTAGCGGGAGCGAACTACGAGCAGTACTTC. As protein: CASSRGLAGANYEQYF.

The CDR3 nucleotides are TGTGCCAGCAGCTTAGCAGGGGGAGGTCAGCCCCAGCATTTT. It yields the protein CASSLAGGGQPQHF. The rearrangement joins TRBV7-2 to TRBJ1-5; possibly TRBD1 for D (6 bases). Germline-derived CDR1 and CDR2 are SGHTA and FQGNSA. Trimming removed 0 bases from V and 6 bases from J, with 9 bases in between. The CDR3 length is 14 residues. Filled out from reference TRBV7-2 and TRBJ1-5, the complete variable domain reads GAGVSQSPSNKVTEKGKDVELRCDPISGHTALYWYRQSLGQGLEFLIYFQGNSAPDKSGLPSDRFSAERTGGSVSTLTIQRTQQEDSAVYLCASSLAGGGQPQHFGDGTRLSIL.

This chain joins TRBV28 and TRBJ2-7; D is perhaps TRBD1 or TRBD2 (5 bases each). This CDR3 is built from 14 residues. Germline CDR1 MDHEN, CDR2 SYDVKM. Trimming took 3 bases from V and 6 from J, leaving 15 bases between them. CDR3 loop: CASSFLREFGEQYF. The CDR3 DNA reads TGTGCCAGCAGTTTCCTCAGGGAGTTTGGCGAGCAGTACTTC.

This sequence joins TRBV14 and TRBJ1-6; D unclear. V lost 0 bases to trimming and J lost 2 bases, with 5 bases between them. CDR3 length: 15 amino acids. Germline CDR1 and CDR2: SGHDN and FVKESK. DNA for the CDR3: TGTGCCAGCAGCCAAGATCAGACCTATAATTCACCCCTCCACTTT. As protein: CASSQDQTYNSPLHF.

The rearrangement links TRBV3-1 (or the pseudogene TRBV3-2) to TRBJ2-3, with D perhaps TRBD2 (5 bases). Germline loops: CDR1 LGHDT, CDR2 YNNKEL (reference sequence). The CDR3 has 15 residues. V shed 0 bases and J shed 6 bases, with 13 bases lying between them. The CDR3 protein is CASSQESLGKDTQYF. As DNA, the CDR3 is TGTGCCAGCAGCCAAGAAAGTCTCGGGAAGGATACGCAGTATTTT.

The rearrangement uses TRBV18 and TRBJ2-3, with a weak D call TRBD2 (6 bases). Trimming stripped 4 bases from V and 0 bases from J, with 14 bases between. CDR1 and CDR2 (germline): KGHSH, LQKENI. The CDR3 has 16 residues. In nucleotides, the CDR3 is TGTGCCAGCTCACGAAGAGGGACTCCTAGCACAGATACGCAGTATTTT. This encodes CASSRRGTPSTDTQYF. Complete variable domain (other parts from reference TRBV18 and TRBJ2-3): NAGVMQNPRHLVRRRGQEARLRCSPMKGHSHVYWYRQLPEEGLKFMVYLQKENIIDESGMPKERFSAEFPKEGPSILRIQQVVRGDSAAYFCASSRRGTPSTDTQYFGPGTRLTVL.

The chain combines TRBV24-1 with TRBJ2-2, with D hard to call. This CDR3 comprises 15 residues. The germline V gene encodes CDR1 KGHDR and CDR2 SFDVKD. Trimming cost V 5 bases and J 4 bases, with 13 bases left between them. CDR3 DNA: TGTGCCACCAGTGTTAAAGGTCTCGGCACCGGGGAGCTGTTTTTT. This gives the protein CATSVKGLGTGELFF.

This clone was picked up one time. V and J are TRBV4-1 and TRBJ2-4, with D perhaps TRBD2 (6 bases). V was pared by 0 bases and J by 0 bases, with 18 bases between. Germline CDR1 MGHRA, CDR2 YSYEKL. The CDR3 is made up of 19 amino acids. The CDR3 DNA is TGCGCCAGCAGCCAAGATATCCTCGGCGGGAACGCAGCCAAAAACATTCAGTACTTC. It specifies CASSQDILGGNAAKNIQYF.

The V call is TRBV7-2, the J call TRBJ1-2; possible D gene TRBD1, 5 bases. This CDR3 spans 15 amino acids. V was shortened by 1 base and J by 3 bases, with 12 bases between the two germline ends. The germline V gene has CDR1 SGHTA and CDR2 FQGNSA. This CDR3 is CASSLEGRADYGYTF. DNA for the CDR3: TGTGCCAGCAGCTTAGAGGGCAGGGCAGACTATGGCTACACCTTC.

This clone was detected a few times. The genes are TRBV7-3 and TRBJ2-1; D is unresolved. Trimming pared 0 bases from V and 7 bases from J, leaving 7 bases between. CDR1 SGHTA and CDR2 FQGTGA come from the germline V gene. This CDR3 contains 13 residues. The CDR3 spells CASSLTGLNEQFF. The DNA of the CDR3 is TGTGCCAGCAGCTTAACTGGGTTGAATGAGCAGTTCTTC.

V is TRBV7-2 and J is TRBJ2-1, with no clear D. Trimming took 1 base from V and 12 from J, leaving 25 bases between them. The CDR3 covers 17 residues. CDR1 and CDR2 from the germline V gene are SGHTA and FQGNSA. The DNA for the CDR3 is TGTGCCAGCAGCTTAGAAGGAAAACTCACACTAATAGTTGGGCAGTTCTTC. The encoded protein is CASSLEGKLTLIVGQFF.

The chain recombines TRBV7-3 with TRBJ2-2, with a weak D call TRBD1 (6 bases). Germline V gene lookup returns CDR1 SGHTA and CDR2 FQGTGA. V was clipped by 1 base and J by 4 bases, with 25 bases between them. This CDR3 has 20 amino acids. The CDR3 loop reads CASSLNRPTTITGSTGELFF. The CDR3 bases are TGTGCCAGCAGCTTAAATCGACCTACCACCATAACAGGGTCCACCGGGGAGCTGTTTTTT. The full variable domain, in which reference TRBV7-3 and TRBJ2-2 provide the parts outside the CDR3, is GAGVSQTPSNKVTEKGKYVELRCDPISGHTALYWYRQSLGQGPEFLIYFQGTGAADDSGLPNDRFFAVRPEGSVSTLKIQRTERGDSAVYLCASSLNRPTTITGSTGELFFGEGSRLTVL.

The CDR3 is CASSLSGELFF. CDR3 DNA: TGCGCCAGCAGCTTGTCCGGGGAGCTGTTTTTT. The chain combines TRBV5-1 with TRBJ2-2; D is uncertain. The germline V gene encodes CDR1 SGHRS and CDR2 YFSETQ. This CDR3 has 11 residues. V lost 1 base to trimming and J lost 6 bases, with 1 base between them.

This CDR3 reads CASSLGTELSSYEQYF. CDR3 coding DNA: TGTGCCAGCAGTTTAGGGACGGAGTTGAGCTCCTACGAGCAGTACTTC. The gene calls are TRBV28 and TRBJ2-7; D tentatively reads TRBD1 or TRBD2 (5 bases each). The V gene's germline CDR1 is MDHEN and CDR2 SYDVKM. This CDR3 is built from 16 residues. Trimming removed 2 bases from V and 0 bases from J, with 14 bases in between.

The chain recombines TRBV6-1 with TRBJ1-5; no reliable D call. CDR1 is MNHNS and CDR2 is SASEGT in the germline V gene. Trimming took off 1 base at V and 2 bases at J, with 9 bases between the two ends. The CDR3 sequence is 15 residues long. The CDR3 reads CASSEGTVGNQPQHF. In DNA, the CDR3 is TGTGCCAGCAGTGAAGGGACTGTTGGCAATCAGCCCCAGCATTTT.